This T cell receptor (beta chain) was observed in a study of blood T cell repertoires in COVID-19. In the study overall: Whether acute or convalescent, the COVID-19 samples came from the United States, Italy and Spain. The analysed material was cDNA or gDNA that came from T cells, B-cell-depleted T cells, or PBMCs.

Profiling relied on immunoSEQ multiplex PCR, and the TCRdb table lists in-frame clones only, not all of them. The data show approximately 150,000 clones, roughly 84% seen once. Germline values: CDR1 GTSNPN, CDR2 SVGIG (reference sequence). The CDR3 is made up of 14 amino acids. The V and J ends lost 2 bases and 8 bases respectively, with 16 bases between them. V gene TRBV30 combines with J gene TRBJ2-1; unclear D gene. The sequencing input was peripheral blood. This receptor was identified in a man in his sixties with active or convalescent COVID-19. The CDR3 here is CAWSIPLAVDEQFF. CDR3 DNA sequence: TGTGCCTGGAGTATACCCCTCGCAGTGGATGAGCAGTTCTTC.